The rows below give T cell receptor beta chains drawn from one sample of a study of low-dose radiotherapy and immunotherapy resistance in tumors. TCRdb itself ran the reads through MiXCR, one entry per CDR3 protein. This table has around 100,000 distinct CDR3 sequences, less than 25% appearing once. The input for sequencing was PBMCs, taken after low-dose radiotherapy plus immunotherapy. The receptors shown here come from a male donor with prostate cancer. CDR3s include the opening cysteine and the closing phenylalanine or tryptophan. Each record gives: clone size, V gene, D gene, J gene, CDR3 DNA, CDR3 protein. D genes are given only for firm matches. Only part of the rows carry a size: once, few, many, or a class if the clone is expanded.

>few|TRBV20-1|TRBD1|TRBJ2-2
TGCAGTGCTAGAGATTTCGGGACAGGTGCGCCCGGGGAGCTGTTTTTT
CSARDFGTGAPGELFF
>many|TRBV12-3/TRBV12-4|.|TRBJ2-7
TGTGCCAGCAGTCCCGGGACTTTCTCCTACGAGCAGTACTTC
CASSPGTFSYEQYF
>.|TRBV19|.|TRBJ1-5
TGTGCCAGTAGTATAGGCGGGTATAGCAATCAGCCCCAGCATTTT
CASSIGGYSNQPQHF
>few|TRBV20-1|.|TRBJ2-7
TGCAGTGCTAGTAGGGCGGAGCAGGGGCACTACGAGCAGTACTTC
CSASRAEQGHYEQYF
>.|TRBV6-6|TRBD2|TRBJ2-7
TGTGCCAGCAGTGGGACTAGCGGGGGTGGCGAGCAGTACTTC
CASSGTSGGGEQYF
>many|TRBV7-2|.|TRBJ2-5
TGTGCCAGCAGCTCGGACCATCAACAAGAGACCCAGTACTTC
CASSSDHQQETQYF
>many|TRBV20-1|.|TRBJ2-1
TGCAGTGCTCCCCGTGGGGGCTTACAGAGGATTTCCTACAATGAGCAGTTCTTC
CSAPRGGLQRISYNEQFF
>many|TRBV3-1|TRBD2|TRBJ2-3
TGTGCCAGCAGCCGCCCTAGCGGGGGGGGCACAGATACGCAGTATTTT
CASSRPSGGGTDTQYF
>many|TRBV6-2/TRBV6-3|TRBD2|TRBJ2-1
TGTGCCAGCAGGCGAAGAGGACTAGCGGGGCGGGATACCTACAATGAGCAGTTCTTC
CASRRRGLAGRDTYNEQFF
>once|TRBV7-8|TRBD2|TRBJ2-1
TGTGCCAGCAGCTTAGGAGGTAGCGGGGCCTCCTACAATGAGCAGTTCTTC
CASSLGGSGASYNEQFF
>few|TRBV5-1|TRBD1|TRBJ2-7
TGCGCCAGCAGCTCCGGACAGGGGGCTAACGAGCAGTACTTC
CASSSGQGANEQYF
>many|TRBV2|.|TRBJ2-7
TGTGCCAGCAGTGAAGAAGGGAGCTCCTACGAGCAGTACTTC
CASSEEGSSYEQYF
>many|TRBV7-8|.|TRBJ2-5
TGTGCCAGCAGCCCCACAGTGGGGCAAGAGACCCAGTACTTC
CASSPTVGQETQYF
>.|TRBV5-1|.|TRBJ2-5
TGCGCCAGCAGCTCAACAGGGTTTTGGGAGACCCAGTACTTC
CASSSTGFWETQYF
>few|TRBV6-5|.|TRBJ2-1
TGTGCCAGCAGTTACCCTATCCTTCGGGACCGGGATGAGCAGTTCTTC
CASSYPILRDRDEQFF
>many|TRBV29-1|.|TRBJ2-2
TGCAGCGTTGATTTAGGGTTCACCGGGGAGCTGTTTTTT
CSVDLGFTGELFF
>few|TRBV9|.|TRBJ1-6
TGTGCCAGCAGCGTAGGCCCCGTGGAAAGTTCACCCCTCCACTTT
CASSVGPVESSPLHF
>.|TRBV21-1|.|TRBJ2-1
TGTGCCAGCAGCAAAAGGGGACAGGGGGTTGTCAATGAGCAGTTCTTC
CASSKRGQGVVNEQFF
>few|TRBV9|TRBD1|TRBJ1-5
TGTGCCAGCAGCGCGGGGACAGGGGGCGAAAGCCAGCCCCAGCATTTT
CASSAGTGGESQPQHF
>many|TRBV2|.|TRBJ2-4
TGTGCCAGCAGTGAGTCGGTTATAGCCAAAAACATTCAGTACTTC
CASSESVIAKNIQYF
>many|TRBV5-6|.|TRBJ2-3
TGTGCCAGCAGCTTGGACCCCGTCCCCCAGTATTTT
CASSLDPVPQYF